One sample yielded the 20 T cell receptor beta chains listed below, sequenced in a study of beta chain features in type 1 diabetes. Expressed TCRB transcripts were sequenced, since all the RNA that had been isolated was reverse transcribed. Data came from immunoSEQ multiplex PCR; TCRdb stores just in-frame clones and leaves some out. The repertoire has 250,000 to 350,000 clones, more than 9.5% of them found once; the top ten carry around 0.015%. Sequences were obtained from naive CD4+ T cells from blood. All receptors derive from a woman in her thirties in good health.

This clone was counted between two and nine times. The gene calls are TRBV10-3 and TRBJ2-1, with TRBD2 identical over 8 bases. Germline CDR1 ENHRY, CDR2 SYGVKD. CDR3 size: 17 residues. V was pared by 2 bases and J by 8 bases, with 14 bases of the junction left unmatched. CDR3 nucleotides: TGTGCCATCAGTGAGCTGGCTAGCGGGTCCGTTCGGGATGAGCAGTTCTTC. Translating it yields CAISELASGSVRDEQFF.

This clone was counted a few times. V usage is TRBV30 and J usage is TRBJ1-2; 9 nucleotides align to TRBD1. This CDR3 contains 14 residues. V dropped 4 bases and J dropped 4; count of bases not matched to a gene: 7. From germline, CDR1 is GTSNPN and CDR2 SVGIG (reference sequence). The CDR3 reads CAWTQDRGGYGYTF. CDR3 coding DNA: TGTGCCTGGACCCAGGACAGGGGAGGCTATGGCTACACCTTC.

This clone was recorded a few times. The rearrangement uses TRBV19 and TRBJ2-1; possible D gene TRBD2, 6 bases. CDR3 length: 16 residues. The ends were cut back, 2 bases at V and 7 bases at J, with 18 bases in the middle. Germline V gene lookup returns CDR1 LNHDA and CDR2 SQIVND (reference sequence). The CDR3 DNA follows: TGTGCCAGTAGTATAATACTGAGGGGACTTGCAAATGAGCAGTTCTTC. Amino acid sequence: CASSIILRGLANEQFF. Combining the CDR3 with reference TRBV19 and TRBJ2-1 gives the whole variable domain DGGITQSPKYLFRKEGQNVTLSCEQNLNHDAMYWYRQDPGQGLRLIYYSQIVNDFQKGDIAEGYSVSREKKESFPLTVTSAQKNPTAFYLCASSIILRGLANEQFFGPGTRLTVL.

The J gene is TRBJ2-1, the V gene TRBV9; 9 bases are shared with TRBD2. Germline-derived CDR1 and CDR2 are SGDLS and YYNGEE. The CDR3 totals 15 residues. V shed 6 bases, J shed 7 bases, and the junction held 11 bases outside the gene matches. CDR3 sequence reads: CASTPGLATLNEQFF. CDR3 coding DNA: TGTGCCAGCACCCCCGGACTAGCGACTTTAAATGAGCAGTTCTTC.

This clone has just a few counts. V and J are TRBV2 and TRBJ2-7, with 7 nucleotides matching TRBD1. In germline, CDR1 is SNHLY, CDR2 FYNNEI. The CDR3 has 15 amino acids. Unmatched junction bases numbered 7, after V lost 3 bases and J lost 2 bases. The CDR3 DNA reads TGTGCCAGCAGTGAGTCGGGGACAGTCCCCTACGAGCAGTACTTC. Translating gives CASSESGTVPYEQYF. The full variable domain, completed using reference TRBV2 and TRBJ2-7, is EPEVTQTPSHQVTQMGQEVILRCVPISNHLYFYWYRQILGQKVEFLVSFYNNEISEKSEIFDDQFSVERPDGSNFTLKIRSTKLEDSAMYFCASSESGTVPYEQYFGPGTRLTVT.

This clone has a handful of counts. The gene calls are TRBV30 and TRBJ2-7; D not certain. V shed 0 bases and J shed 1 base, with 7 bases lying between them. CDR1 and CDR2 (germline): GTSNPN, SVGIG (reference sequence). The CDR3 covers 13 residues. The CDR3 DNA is TGTGCCTGGAGTGTGGCCGGGTCCTACGAGCAGTACTTC. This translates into CAWSVAGSYEQYF.

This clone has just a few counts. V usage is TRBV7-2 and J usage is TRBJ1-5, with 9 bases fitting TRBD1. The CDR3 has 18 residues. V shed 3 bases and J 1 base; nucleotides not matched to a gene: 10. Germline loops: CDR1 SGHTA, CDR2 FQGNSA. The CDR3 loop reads CASSLMGLGQGSNQPQHF. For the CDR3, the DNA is TGTGCCAGCAGCTTGATGGGATTGGGACAGGGAAGCAATCAGCCCCAGCATTTT.

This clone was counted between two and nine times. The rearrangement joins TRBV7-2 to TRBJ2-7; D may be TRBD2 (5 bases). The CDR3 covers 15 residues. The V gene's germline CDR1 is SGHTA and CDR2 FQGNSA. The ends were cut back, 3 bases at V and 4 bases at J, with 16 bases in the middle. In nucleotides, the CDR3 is TGTGCCAGCAGCTTTTTGCGAGGGAGTCGGTACGAGCAGTACTTC. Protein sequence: CASSFLRGSRYEQYF.

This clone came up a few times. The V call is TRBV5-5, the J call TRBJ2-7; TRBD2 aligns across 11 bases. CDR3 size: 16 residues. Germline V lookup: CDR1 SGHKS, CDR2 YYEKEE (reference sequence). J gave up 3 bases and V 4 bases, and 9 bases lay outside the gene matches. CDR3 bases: TGTGCCAGCAGCCCATCCTCTAGCGGGAGGCTCTACGAGCAGTACTTC. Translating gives CASSPSSSGRLYEQYF. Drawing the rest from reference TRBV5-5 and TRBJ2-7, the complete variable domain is DAGVTQSPTHLIKTRGQQVTLRCSPISGHKSVSWYQQVLGQGPQFIFQYYEKEERGRGNFPDRFSARQFPNYSSELNVNALLLGDSALYLCASSPSSSGRLYEQYFGPGTRLTVT.

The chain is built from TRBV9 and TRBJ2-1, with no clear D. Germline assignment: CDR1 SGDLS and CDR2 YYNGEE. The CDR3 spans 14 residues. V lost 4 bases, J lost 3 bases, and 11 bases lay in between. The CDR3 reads CASSHDTYYNEQFF. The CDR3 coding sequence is TGTGCCAGCAGCCACGACACGTACTACAATGAGCAGTTCTTC. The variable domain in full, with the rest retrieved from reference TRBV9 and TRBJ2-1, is DSGVTQTPKHLITATGQRVTLRCSPRSGDLSVYWYQQSLDQGLQFLIQYYNGEERAKGNILERFSAQQFPDLHSELNLSSLELGDSALYFCASSHDTYYNEQFFGPGTRLTVL.

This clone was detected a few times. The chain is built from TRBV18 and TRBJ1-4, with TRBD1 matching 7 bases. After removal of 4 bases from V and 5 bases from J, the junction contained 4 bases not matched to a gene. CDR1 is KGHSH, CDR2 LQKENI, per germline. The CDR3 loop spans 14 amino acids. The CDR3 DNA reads TGTGCCAGCTCACGACAGGGTCGAAATGAAAAACTGTTTTTT. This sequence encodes CASSRQGRNEKLFF.

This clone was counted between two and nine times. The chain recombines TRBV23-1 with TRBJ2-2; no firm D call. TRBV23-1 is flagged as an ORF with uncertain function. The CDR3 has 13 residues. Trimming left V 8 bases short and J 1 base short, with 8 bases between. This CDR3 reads CASETQNTGELFF. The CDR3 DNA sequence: TGCGCCAGCGAGACACAGAACACCGGGGAGCTGTTTTTT.

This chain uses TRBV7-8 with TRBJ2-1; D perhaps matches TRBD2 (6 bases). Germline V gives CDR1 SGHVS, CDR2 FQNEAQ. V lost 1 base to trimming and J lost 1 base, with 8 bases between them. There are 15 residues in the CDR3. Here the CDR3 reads CASSLDGGSYNEQFF. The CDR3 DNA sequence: TGTGCCAGCAGCTTAGACGGGGGATCCTACAATGAGCAGTTCTTC.

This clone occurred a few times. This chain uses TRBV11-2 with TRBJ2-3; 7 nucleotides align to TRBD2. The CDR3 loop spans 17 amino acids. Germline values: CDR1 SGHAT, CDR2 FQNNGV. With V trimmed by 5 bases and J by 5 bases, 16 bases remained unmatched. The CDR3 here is CASSTRYGAGPQDTQYF. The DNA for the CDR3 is TGTGCCAGCAGCACACGGTACGGAGCGGGGCCCCAAGATACGCAGTATTTT.

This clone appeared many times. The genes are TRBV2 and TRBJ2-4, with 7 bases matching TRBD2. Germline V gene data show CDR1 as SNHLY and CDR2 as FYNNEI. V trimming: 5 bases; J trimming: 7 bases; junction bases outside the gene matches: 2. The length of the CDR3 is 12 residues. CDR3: CASSLSGNIQYF. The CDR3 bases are TGTGCCAGCAGTCTTAGCGGGAACATTCAGTACTTC.

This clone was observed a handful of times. CDR3: CASSLAVLVGTDTQYF. CDR3 DNA: TGTGCCAGCAGCTTAGCGGTACTAGTTGGCACAGATACGCAGTATTTT. V and J are TRBV7-2 and TRBJ2-3; weak D call: TRBD2 (5 bases). Trimming cost V 0 bases and J 1 base, with 11 bases left between them. Germline V gene sequence: CDR1 SGHTA, CDR2 FQGNSA. This CDR3 comprises 16 residues.

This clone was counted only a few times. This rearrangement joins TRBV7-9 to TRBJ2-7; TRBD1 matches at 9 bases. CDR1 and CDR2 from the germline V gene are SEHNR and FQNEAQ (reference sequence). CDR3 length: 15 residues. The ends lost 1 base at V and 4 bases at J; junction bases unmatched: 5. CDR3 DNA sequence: TGTGCCAGCAGCTTAGGACAGGGGGTAATGTACGAGCAGTACTTC. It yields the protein CASSLGQGVMYEQYF.

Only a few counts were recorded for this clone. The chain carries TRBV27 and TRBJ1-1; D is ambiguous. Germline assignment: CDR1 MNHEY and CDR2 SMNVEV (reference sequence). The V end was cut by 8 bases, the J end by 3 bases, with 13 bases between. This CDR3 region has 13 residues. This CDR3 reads CASGKYGDTEAFF. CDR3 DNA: TGTGCCAGCGGAAAGTACGGGGACACTGAAGCTTTCTTT.

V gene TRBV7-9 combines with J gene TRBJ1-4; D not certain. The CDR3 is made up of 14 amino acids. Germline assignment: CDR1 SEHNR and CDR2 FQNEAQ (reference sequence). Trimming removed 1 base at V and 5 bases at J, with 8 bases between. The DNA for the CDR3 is TGTGCCAGCAGCTTAGTGGGCCAGAATGAAAAACTGTTTTTT. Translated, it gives CASSLVGQNEKLFF. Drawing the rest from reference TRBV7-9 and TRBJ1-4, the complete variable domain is DTGVSQNPRHKITKRGQNVTFRCDPISEHNRLYWYRQTLGQGPEFLTYFQNEAQLEKSRLLSDRFSAERPKGSFSTLEIQRTEQGDSAMYLCASSLVGQNEKLFFGSGTQLSVL.

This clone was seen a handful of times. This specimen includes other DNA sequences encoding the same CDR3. Written as DNA, the CDR3 is TGTGCCAGCTCACCACCGTCAGTGAACACTGAAGCTTTCTTT. Translation: CASSPPSVNTEAFF. The rearrangement joins TRBV18 to TRBJ1-1; D ambiguous. Germline V gene sequence: CDR1 KGHSH, CDR2 LQKENI. V was pared by 0 bases and J by 0 bases, with 5 bases between. The CDR3 totals 14 residues. The full variable domain, completed using reference TRBV18 and TRBJ1-1, is NAGVMQNPRHLVRRRGQEARLRCSPMKGHSHVYWYRQLPEEGLKFMVYLQKENIIDESGMPKERFSAEFPKEGPSILRIQQVVRGDSAAYFCASSPPSVNTEAFFGQGTRLTVV.